Shown below are 21 T cell receptor beta chains from a single sample sequenced in a study of T cells after yellow fever vaccination. A single record per CDR3 protein comes from TCRdb applying MiXCR to the 5' RACE reads. The table has approximately 600,000 distinct CDR3 sequences, over 9% seen once. Sequenced material: PBMCs, taken on the day of the yellow fever booster vaccination. The receptors come from a man younger than 45 who received the YFV17D yellow fever vaccine.

The CDR3 DNA sequence: TGTGCCAGCAGCTTAGCGCCGGATAGCCAAGAGACCCAGTACTTC. Its translation: CASSLAPDSQETQYF. This chain links TRBV7-9 with TRBJ2-5; D not certain. CDR1 SEHNR and CDR2 FQNEAQ come from the germline V gene (reference sequence). The CDR3 has 15 residues. Trimming shortened V by 0 bases and J by 1 base, and 9 bases separated the two germline ends.

The chain combines TRBV7-2 with TRBJ2-5; 10 bases fit TRBD2. Germline-derived CDR1 and CDR2 are SGHTA and FQGNSA. Losses at the gene ends were 5 bases for V and 3 bases for J; bases not matched to a gene: 6. The CDR3 runs to 15 residues. The CDR3 sequence is CASSGRTSGKETQYF. The CDR3, as DNA: TGTGCCAGCAGCGGAAGGACTAGCGGCAAAGAGACCCAGTACTTC.

The CDR3 loop is CASSQETGANNQPQHF. The CDR3 nucleotides read TGCGCCAGCAGCCAAGAGACAGGCGCCAACAATCAGCCCCAGCATTTT. V usage is TRBV4-3 and J usage is TRBJ1-5, with D perhaps matching TRBD1 (6 bases). Germline CDR1 reads LGHNA; CDR2 reads YSLEER. There are 16 residues in the CDR3. Deletions cut 0 bases from V and 3 bases from J, with 12 bases between.

This clonotype was counted a few times. The V gene is TRBV7-2, the J gene TRBJ2-7; D is perhaps TRBD1 or TRBD2 (5 bases each). Germline CDR1 and CDR2: SGHTA and FQGNSA. The CDR3 contains 14 residues. Trimming took 6 bases from V and 3 from J, leaving 15 bases between them. The CDR3 reads CASRSPGRHYEQYF. CDR3 nucleotides: TGTGCCAGCAGGTCTCCGGGACGGCACTACGAGCAGTACTTC.

The CDR3 bases are TGTGCCAGCAGTTTATATGCCCGACGGACAGGGGGCTTTTATGGCTACACCTTC. Translation: CASSLYARRTGGFYGYTF. The chain links TRBV27 to TRBJ1-2, with 11 positions matching TRBD1. J lost 5 bases, V lost 1 base, and 12 bases had no gene match. CDR1 is MNHEY, CDR2 SMNVEV, per germline (reference sequence). The CDR3 totals 18 residues.

This clonotype was counted between two and nine times. The V call is TRBV29-1, the J call TRBJ2-1; 8 bases agree with TRBD2. This CDR3 is 15 amino acids long. Trimming took 0 bases from V and 4 from J; bases not matched to a gene: 5. Germline V gives CDR1 SQVTM, CDR2 ANQGSEA. Here the CDR3 reads CSVEEWRGAYNEQFF. In DNA, the CDR3 is TGCAGCGTTGAAGAGTGGCGGGGGGCGTACAATGAGCAGTTCTTC.

The chain links TRBV10-3 to TRBJ2-7; 9 bases align to TRBD1. Germline CDR1 is ENHRY and CDR2 is SYGVKD. V lost 5 bases to trimming and J lost 2 bases; unmatched junction nucleotides: 4. The CDR3 runs 14 residues. CDR3 loop: CAISPGQGAYEQYF. CDR3 bases: TGTGCCATCAGTCCGGGACAGGGAGCCTACGAGCAGTACTTC.

This clonotype occurred a few times. V and J are TRBV7-8 and TRBJ2-1, with TRBD2 as a possible D gene (5 bases). Germline values: CDR1 SGHVS, CDR2 FQNEAQ. The CDR3 runs to 13 residues. V was pared by 3 bases and J by 9 bases, with 12 bases between. The CDR3 sequence is CASSFWGDGEQFF. In DNA form, the CDR3 reads TGTGCCAGCAGCTTTTGGGGAGACGGTGAGCAGTTCTTC. Full variable domain (remainder filled in from reference TRBV7-8 and TRBJ2-1): GAGVSQSPRYKVAKRGQDVALRCDPISGHVSLFWYQQALGQGPEFLTYFQNEAQLDKSGLPSDRFFAERPEGSVSTLKIQRTQQEDSAVYLCASSFWGDGEQFFGPGTRLTVL.

In this sample, this clonotype turned up a few times. The CDR3 reads CASSQGTASGNTIYF. In DNA form, the CDR3 reads TGTGCCAGCAGCCAGGGGACCGCGTCTGGAAACACCATATATTTT. The chain couples TRBV12-3 or TRBV12-4 to TRBJ1-3, with D possibly matching TRBD1 (6 bases). This CDR3 has 15 amino acids. The V end was cut by 6 bases, the J end by 1 base, with 13 bases between.

This chain uses TRBV5-4 with TRBJ2-1, with TRBD2 matching 10 bases. Germline lookup yields CDR1 SGHNT and CDR2 YYREEE (reference sequence). The CDR3 is 15 residues long. The junction had 6 bases not matched to a gene; V was cut back by 2 bases and J by 7 bases. The CDR3: CASSFRSGRGNEQFF. Written as DNA, the CDR3 is TGTGCCAGCAGCTTTCGCAGCGGGAGGGGTAATGAGCAGTTCTTC.

The J gene is TRBJ2-7, the V gene TRBV5-4; TRBD2 aligns across 11 bases. With V trimmed by 4 bases and J by 6 bases, 6 bases remained unmatched. The length of the CDR3 is 14 residues. CDR1 SGHNT and CDR2 YYREEE come from the germline V gene (reference sequence). The CDR3 DNA follows: TGTGCCAGCAGCGATAGCGGGAGGGAGAGCGAGCAGTACTTC. Translating gives CASSDSGRESEQYF. Filled out from reference TRBV5-4 and TRBJ2-7, the complete variable domain reads ETGVTQSPTHLIKTRGQQVTLRCSSQSGHNTVSWYQQALGQGPQFIFQYYREEENGRGNFPPRFSGLQFPNYSSELNVNALELDDSALYLCASSDSGRESEQYFGPGTRLTVT.

This clonotype came up a few times. The chain combines TRBV29-1 with TRBJ2-2, with D hard to call. This CDR3 is built from 12 residues. V gave up 7 bases and J gave up 12 bases, with 18 bases separating them. Germline CDR1 reads SQVTM; CDR2 reads ANQGSEA. The CDR3 is CSGRPGTPQLFF. In nucleotides, the CDR3 is TGCAGCGGCAGGCCGGGTACCCCTCAGCTGTTTTTT.

This clonotype has a handful of counts. The V and J genes are TRBV18 and TRBJ2-7; 12 bases fit TRBD2. Losses at the gene ends were 5 bases for V and 2 bases for J; bases not matched to a gene: 4. The germline V gene has CDR1 KGHSH and CDR2 LQKENI. The CDR3 runs to 15 residues. The CDR3 reads CASSELAGGTYEQYF. The CDR3 DNA sequence: TGTGCCAGCTCAGAACTAGCGGGGGGAACCTACGAGCAGTACTTC. Full variable domain (outside the CDR3, taken from reference TRBV18 and TRBJ2-7): NAGVMQNPRHLVRRRGQEARLRCSPMKGHSHVYWYRQLPEEGLKFMVYLQKENIIDESGMPKERFSAEFPKEGPSILRIQQVVRGDSAAYFCASSELAGGTYEQYFGPGTRLTVT.

The J gene is TRBJ2-4, the V gene TRBV28, with 8 bases identical to TRBD1. V shed 3 bases and J 2 bases; nucleotides not matched to a gene: 27. The CDR3 runs 23 residues. CDR1 is MDHEN, CDR2 SYDVKM, per germline. CDR3 in DNA: TGTGCCAGCAGTTTTCTCGGCACAGCCGACAGGGGACCCGGGGGTATCACCAAAAACATTCAGTACTTC. Residues: CASSFLGTADRGPGGITKNIQYF.

This chain links TRBV27 with TRBJ2-7; perhaps TRBD1 as D (6 bases). The germline gives CDR1 MNHEY, CDR2 SMNVEV (reference sequence). V was pared by 2 bases and J by 0 bases, with 14 bases between. This CDR3 comprises 16 residues. This chain's CDR3 is CASSLTGLSPSYEQYF. CDR3 DNA: TGTGCCAGCAGTTTAACAGGGTTGAGTCCCTCCTACGAGCAGTACTTC.

The V and J genes are TRBV6-1 and TRBJ1-2; no reliable D call. Germline V gives CDR1 MNHNS, CDR2 SASEGT. V was trimmed by 1 base and J by 7 bases, leaving 10 bases between them. The CDR3 is made up of 13 amino acids. CDR3 protein: CASSEVEGIGYTF. In DNA, the CDR3 is TGTGCCAGCAGTGAAGTCGAAGGAATTGGCTACACCTTC.

This chain joins TRBV7-3 and TRBJ2-1, with 9 bases fitting TRBD2. Germline lookup yields CDR1 SGHTA and CDR2 FQGTGA. Trimming took 5 bases from V and 6 from J; bases not matched to a gene: 11. The CDR3 consists of 16 residues. CDR3 sequence (DNA): TGTGCCAGCAGCCATGCGCCTAGCGGGACTCCCAATGAGCAGTTCTTC. The encoded protein is CASSHAPSGTPNEQFF.

The chain has TRBV27 and TRBJ1-2, with D uncertain. Germline V gene sequence: CDR1 MNHEY, CDR2 SMNVEV (reference sequence). CDR3 size: 12 residues. Trimming left V 8 bases short and J 3 bases short, with 10 bases between. The CDR3 region is CASRTAYYGYTF. As DNA, the CDR3 is TGTGCCAGCCGTACAGCCTACTATGGCTACACCTTC.

This chain uses TRBV7-2 with TRBJ2-7, with 9 bases aligning to TRBD2. The CDR3 runs 17 residues. With V trimmed by 1 base and J by 5 bases, 12 bases remained unmatched. The germline gives CDR1 SGHTA, CDR2 FQGNSA. CDR3 DNA: TGTGCCAGCAGCTTAGGGCCCCCGCGGGGGGGAATGGACGAGCAGTACTTC. This sequence encodes CASSLGPPRGGMDEQYF.

The sample holds a few counts of this clonotype. This rearrangement joins TRBV7-2 to TRBJ2-2, with a weak D call TRBD2 (5 bases). CDR1 is SGHTA, CDR2 FQGNSA, per germline. CDR3 size: 14 residues. V lost 5 bases to trimming and J lost 5 bases, with 12 bases between them. In nucleotides, the CDR3 is TGTGCCAGCAGCCAATACAGCGGTACCGGGGAGCTGTTTTTT. Its translation: CASSQYSGTGELFF.

The chain joins TRBV6-1 to TRBJ2-1; TRBD2 is a possible D gene (6 bases). V was cut by 5 bases and J by 9 bases, with 20 bases left in between. From germline, CDR1 is MNHNS and CDR2 SASEGT. This CDR3 has 15 residues. The CDR3: CASSPPGTLSGEQFF. The CDR3 DNA reads as TGTGCCAGCAGTCCCCCTGGGACTCTGTCGGGTGAGCAGTTCTTC.